The 6 T cell receptor beta chains presented below share a single source sample, sequenced in a study of pediatric ulcerative colitis. Sequencing was performed with immunoSEQ multiplex PCR; in TCRdb, only in-frame clones are kept and a portion is missing. The sample has 64,000 or so clones, around 80% seen once. Sequencing was performed on blood. These receptors originate from a boy under 18 with moderate ulcerative colitis.

The chain combines TRBV6-5 with TRBJ2-7, with D tentatively TRBD2 (6 bases). V lost 5 bases, J lost 6 bases, and 17 bases lay in between. The CDR3 length is 14 residues. Germline V gene sequence: CDR1 MNHEY, CDR2 SVGAGI. This chain's CDR3 is CASSPRDGRGEQYF. CDR3 in DNA: TGTGCCAGCAGTCCCCGGGACGGGCGGGGCGAGCAGTACTTC.

In DNA form, the CDR3 reads TGTGCCAGCAGTGAACAGGGATACTACGAGCAGTACTTC. Translation: CASSEQGYYEQYF. This chain connects TRBV6-1 to TRBJ2-7, with D possibly TRBD1 on 5 matching bases. Trimming took 2 bases from V and 3 from J, leaving 8 bases between them. CDR3 size: 13 residues. Looked up from germline, CDR1 is MNHNS and CDR2 is SASEGT.

The chain employs TRBV5-1 and TRBJ2-3, with 7 bases fitting TRBD2. The germline V gene encodes CDR1 SGHRS and CDR2 YFSETQ. The CDR3 length is 15 residues. V was pared by 4 bases and J by 2 bases, with 7 bases of the junction left unmatched. The CDR3 is CASSGVSGYTDTQYF. CDR3 DNA: TGCGCCAGCAGCGGGGTTAGCGGGTACACAGATACGCAGTATTTT.

The chain links TRBV4-3 to TRBJ2-3; maybe TRBD1 (6 bases). Germline CDR1 reads LGHNA; CDR2 reads YSLEER. The CDR3 extends over 16 amino acids. V was clipped by 0 bases and J by 2 bases, with 12 bases between them. CDR3 sequence (DNA): TGCGCCAGCAGCCAAGATCCCAGGGGCTACACAGATACGCAGTATTTT. Amino acids: CASSQDPRGYTDTQYF.

This clone was recorded once. V usage is TRBV27 and J usage is TRBJ2-1; TRBD2 matches 11 bases. The CDR3 sequence is 18 residues long. The trim removed 5 bases at V and 3 bases at J, leaving 12 bases unmatched. From germline, CDR1 is MNHEY and CDR2 SMNVEV (reference sequence). This CDR3 reads CASSLYRGLAVSYNEQFF. The DNA for the CDR3 is TGTGCCAGCAGTCTTTACCGGGGACTAGCGGTGAGCTACAATGAGCAGTTCTTC.

The genes are TRBV5-1 and TRBJ2-3; D is unresolved. CDR1 and CDR2 (germline): SGHRS, YFSETQ. The CDR3 is 12 residues long. V lost 0 bases and J lost 4, with 3 bases in between. The CDR3 here is CASSLVADTQYF. For the CDR3, the DNA is TGCGCCAGCAGCTTGGTCGCAGATACGCAGTATTTT.